Presented here are 30 T cell receptor beta chains from one specimen sequenced in a study of blood T cell repertoires in COVID-19 (TCRdb year 2020). The library was made by the immunoSEQ multiplex PCR assay. In its TCRdb copy, this immuneACCESS table keeps in-frame sequences only and misses some clones. Where compared with another copy, unresolved V genes explain less than half of these, and the others have no known cause. The sample table lists more than 200,000 clones, 70% to 90% of them with a count of one. The ten biggest clones cover about 4% of the sample. Source material: PBMCs or T cells enriched from blood (not recorded which). The receptors originated from a man aged 25 to 40 with acute COVID-19.

The chain carries TRBV9 and TRBJ1-5, with D hard to call. The V end was cut by 2 bases, the J end by 4 bases, with 10 bases between. Germline CDR1 is SGDLS and CDR2 is YYNGEE. The CDR3 totals 14 residues. The CDR3 is CASSVGQINQPQHF. CDR3 DNA: TGTGCCAGCAGCGTTGGTCAGATAAATCAGCCCCAGCATTTT.

The J gene is TRBJ1-4, the V gene TRBV30; D may be TRBD1 (5 bases). This CDR3 comprises 14 residues. The germline V gene encodes CDR1 GTSNPN and CDR2 SVGIG (reference sequence). V was trimmed by 0 bases and J by 8 bases, leaving 13 bases between them. The CDR3 DNA is TGTGCCTGGAGTGTACTGTTCGGGGGGGAAAAACTGTTTTTT. Translated: CAWSVLFGGEKLFF.

This sequence joins TRBV9 and TRBJ2-5; D is perhaps TRBD2 (7 bases). Germline V gives CDR1 SGDLS, CDR2 YYNGEE. V was cut by 0 bases and J by 4 bases, with 19 bases left in between. The CDR3 consists of 17 residues. The CDR3 here is CASSVVPPGGLTETQYF. CDR3 DNA sequence: TGTGCCAGCAGCGTAGTCCCCCCGGGGGGCTTGACAGAGACCCAGTACTTC.

CDR3 amino acids: CSAAGSEETQYF. CDR3 in DNA: TGCAGCGCTGCGGGCTCAGAGGAGACCCAGTACTTC. V gene TRBV29-1 combines with J gene TRBJ2-5, with a possible D match to TRBD2 (5 bases). V lost 7 bases and J 5 bases, leaving 14 bases between the germline ends. CDR3 size: 12 residues. Germline assignment: CDR1 SQVTM and CDR2 ANQGSEA.

The chain employs TRBV6-5 and TRBJ2-7; possibly TRBD1 for D (6 bases). The V gene lost 5 bases and the J gene lost 5 bases, with 10 bases spanning the gap. Germline loops: CDR1 MNHEY, CDR2 SVGAGI. The CDR3 totals 12 residues. The CDR3, as DNA: TGTGCCAGCAGTAACAGGGTCCACGAGCAGTACTTC. This codes for CASSNRVHEQYF.

This sequence joins TRBV2 and TRBJ2-4, with D possibly TRBD1 on 5 matching bases. This CDR3 contains 14 residues. From germline, CDR1 is SNHLY and CDR2 FYNNEI. V dropped 8 bases and J dropped 0 bases, with 11 bases sitting between them. CDR3 sequence: CASRQTLAKNIQYF. Written as DNA, the CDR3 is TGTGCCAGCCGACAGACCTTAGCCAAAAACATTCAGTACTTC.

The chain recombines TRBV7-3 with TRBJ1-2; D possibly corresponds to TRBD1 (5 bases). V was shortened by 4 bases and J by 3 bases, with 18 bases between the two germline ends. The CDR3 is made up of 16 amino acids. Germline CDR1 is SGHTA and CDR2 is FQGTGA. The chain's CDR3 is CASSYTGSGRDYGYTF. DNA of the CDR3: TGTGCCAGCAGCTACACAGGCTCGGGGAGGGACTATGGCTACACCTTC.

The chain uses TRBV2 and TRBJ1-5; D possibly corresponds to TRBD1 (5 bases). Germline CDR1 SNHLY, CDR2 FYNNEI. Between the trimmed V and J ends, which lost 3 bases and 5 bases, there was a span of 17 bases. There are 16 residues in the CDR3. CDR3 sequence: CASSESVTGGYQPQHF. The CDR3 region has the DNA TGTGCCAGCAGTGAGTCGGTTACAGGCGGATATCAGCCCCAGCATTTT.

Remarks on this clone: One end of the junction fails to match germline, which may point to a read error. The CDR3 DNA reads as TGTGCCAGTAGCCAAGGGGGGAATGAAAAACTGTTTTTT. Translation: CASSQGGNEKLFF. The J gene is TRBJ1-4, the V gene TRBV16; D is possibly TRBD1 (6 bases). Germline loops: CDR1 KGHSY, CDR2 FQNENV. CDR3 length: 13 residues.

The V and J genes are TRBV19 and TRBJ1-1; possible D gene TRBD1, 6 bases. The CDR3 contains 14 residues. CDR1 LNHDA and CDR2 SQIVND come from the germline V gene (reference sequence). Trimming cost V 4 bases and J 1 base, with 10 bases left between them. The chain's CDR3 is CASSRPQGNTEAFF. The CDR3 DNA follows: TGTGCCAGTAGTAGGCCACAGGGGAACACTGAAGCTTTCTTT.

The chain uses TRBV7-3 and TRBJ2-3, with 14 nucleotides matching TRBD2. V was clipped by 4 bases and J by 4 bases; unmatched bases: 4. There are 16 residues in the CDR3. Germline CDR1 SGHTA, CDR2 FQGTGA. CDR3 bases: TGTGCCAGCAGCTCGCGACTAGCGGGGGGGGCAGATACGCAGTATTTT. This translates into CASSSRLAGGADTQYF.

The chain carries TRBV7-6 and TRBJ2-3; 9 bases line up with TRBD1. In germline, CDR1 is SGHVS, CDR2 FNYEAQ. V shed 5 bases and J 4 bases; nucleotides not matched to a gene: 10. This CDR3 region has 16 residues. The DNA of the CDR3 is TGTGCCAGCAGCCCTGGACAGGGGCAGGGGGCAGATACGCAGTATTTT. As protein: CASSPGQGQGADTQYF.

This clone was seen once. The V and J genes are TRBV19 and TRBJ1-1; possibly TRBD1 for D (5 bases). V shed 3 bases and J shed 0 bases, with 11 bases lying between them. CDR3 size: 15 residues. Germline V CDR1 and CDR2: LNHDA, SQIVND (reference sequence). CDR3 region: CASSMRGGLNTEAFF. The CDR3 DNA sequence: TGTGCCAGTAGTATGAGGGGAGGGCTGAACACTGAAGCTTTCTTT.

This clone turned up a few times. This sequence joins TRBV12-5 and TRBJ1-3, with D possibly TRBD1 on 5 matching bases. The V end was cut by 6 bases, the J end by 1 base, with 19 bases between. CDR1 and CDR2 from the germline V gene are LGHNT and FRNRAP. This CDR3 has 17 residues. CDR3 region: CASGTKGSVGSGNTIYF. DNA for the CDR3: TGTGCTAGTGGAACGAAGGGGTCCGTGGGTTCTGGAAACACCATATATTTT.

V is TRBV27 and J is TRBJ1-2, with 10 bases aligning to TRBD1. CDR3 size: 14 residues. From germline, CDR1 is MNHEY and CDR2 SMNVEV (reference sequence). V shed 6 bases, J shed 4 bases, and the junction held 5 bases outside the gene matches. Here the CDR3 reads CASRRQGAIYGYTF. CDR3 nucleotide sequence: TGTGCCAGCAGAAGACAGGGGGCGATCTATGGCTACACCTTC.

The chain uses TRBV12-3 or TRBV12-4 and TRBJ1-3; unclear D gene. The CDR3 runs 13 residues. V lost 3 bases and J 5 bases, leaving 8 bases between the germline ends. The CDR3 is CASSFNDRNTIYF. The CDR3 DNA reads TGTGCCAGCAGTTTCAACGACAGAAACACCATATATTTT.

The rearrangement links TRBV24-1 to TRBJ1-6; D is uncertain. In germline, CDR1 is KGHDR, CDR2 SFDVKD. Trimming left V 2 bases short and J 7 bases short, with 11 bases between. This CDR3 spans 15 amino acids. CDR3 DNA sequence: TGTGCCACCAGTGATTCGGGGTTGTTCAATTCACCCCTCCACTTT. As protein: CATSDSGLFNSPLHF.

The genes are TRBV15 and TRBJ1-2, with 7 positions matching TRBD1. Germline V CDR1 and CDR2: LNHNV, YYDKDF (reference sequence). With V trimmed by 1 base and J by 4 bases, 3 bases remained unmatched. This CDR3 contains 14 residues. The CDR3 DNA reads TGTGCCACCAGCAGAGGACAGGGTTCCTATGGCTACACCTTC. This codes for CATSRGQGSYGYTF.

The chain links TRBV28 to TRBJ1-2; D unclear. The CDR3 contains 14 residues. CDR1 is MDHEN and CDR2 is SYDVKM in the germline V gene. V was clipped by 8 bases and J by 4 bases, with 17 bases between them. The CDR3 nucleotides read TGTGCCAGCGGGGAGCATCGGCCCTCCTATGGCTACACCTTC. Translating gives CASGEHRPSYGYTF.

The gene calls are TRBV7-3 and TRBJ2-1; 7 bases line up with TRBD1. The length of the CDR3 is 13 residues. Trimming removed 2 bases from V and 7 bases from J; junction bases left unmatched: 2. The germline CDR1 and CDR2 sequences are SGHTA and FQGTGA. CDR3 coding DNA: TGTGCCAGCAGCTTAGAGACAGGGAATGAGCAGTTCTTC. Translated: CASSLETGNEQFF. Full variable domain (missing parts from reference TRBV7-3 and TRBJ2-1): GAGVSQTPSNKVTEKGKYVELRCDPISGHTALYWYRQSLGQGPEFLIYFQGTGAADDSGLPNDRFFAVRPEGSVSTLKIQRTERGDSAVYLCASSLETGNEQFFGPGTRLTVL.

The CDR3: CAWSPGSQETQYF. For the CDR3, the DNA is TGTGCCTGGAGTCCAGGTAGCCAAGAGACCCAGTACTTC. The rearrangement joins TRBV30 to TRBJ2-5; no reliable D call. Trimming shortened V by 2 bases and J by 1 base, and 8 bases separated the two germline ends. Germline CDR1 is GTSNPN and CDR2 is SVGIG (reference sequence). The length of the CDR3 is 13 residues. Full variable domain (missing parts from reference TRBV30 and TRBJ2-5): SQTIHQWPATLVQPVGSPLSLECTVEGTSNPNLYWYRQAAGRGLQLLFYSVGIGQISSEVPQNLSASRPQDRQFILSSKKLLLSDSGFYLCAWSPGSQETQYFGPGTRLLVL.

The chain uses TRBV28 and TRBJ1-4, with D tentatively TRBD1 (5 bases). The ends were cut back, 5 bases at V and 6 bases at J, with 13 bases in the middle. This CDR3 has 14 amino acids. CDR1 and CDR2 from the germline V gene are MDHEN and SYDVKM. CDR3 sequence (DNA): TGTGCCAGCAGTCGGTCTGGGGCTTATGAAAAACTGTTTTTT. Amino acids: CASSRSGAYEKLFF.

This chain joins TRBV3-1 (or the pseudogene TRBV3-2) and TRBJ2-2; TRBD1 matches at 11 bases. V dropped 6 bases and J dropped 6; count of bases not matched to a gene: 6. There are 15 residues in the CDR3. CDR1 and CDR2 (germline): LGHDT, YNNKEL (reference sequence). The CDR3 DNA follows: TGTGCCAGCAGTAAAGGGACAGGGGGAGCCGGGGAGCTGTTTTTT. As protein: CASSKGTGGAGELFF.

The rearrangement uses TRBV11-3 and TRBJ2-3; TRBD1 matches at 12 bases. The V gene end was trimmed by 3 bases and the J gene end by 2 bases; junction bases not matched to a gene: 6. The CDR3 consists of 17 residues. CDR1 and CDR2 from the germline V gene are SGHNT and YENEEA. The CDR3 bases are TGTGCCAGCAGCTTGGGACAGGGGGCGCGCGACACAGATACGCAGTATTTT. This encodes CASSLGQGARDTDTQYF.

The chain links TRBV6-5 to TRBJ2-1, with D maybe TRBD2 (7 bases). With 11 bases removed from V and 5 bases from J, the gap between germline ends came to 22 bases. CDR1 MNHEY and CDR2 SVGAGI come from the germline V gene. CDR3 length equals 15 residues. The CDR3 protein is CASQWEGQTHNEQFF. The CDR3 nucleotides read TGTGCCTCTCAATGGGAGGGACAAACTCACAATGAGCAGTTCTTC.

This clone was seen only once. The genes are TRBV3-1 (or the pseudogene TRBV3-2) and TRBJ2-1; the D is unclear. This CDR3 has 17 residues. CDR1 and CDR2 from the germline V gene are LGHDT and YNNKEL (reference sequence). Trimming removed 0 bases from V and 0 bases from J, with 12 bases in between. In DNA, the CDR3 is TGTGCCAGCAGCCAAGAAGTGGCGGCTAGCTCCTACAATGAGCAGTTCTTC. This encodes CASSQEVAASSYNEQFF.

This clone has at least ten counts. The CDR3 loop is CASRQGATNEKLFF. CDR3 DNA: TGTGCCAGCAGACAGGGGGCAACTAATGAAAAACTGTTTTTT. This chain uses TRBV6-5 with TRBJ1-4; TRBD1 agrees at 8 bases. Trimming removed 6 bases from V and 0 bases from J; junction bases left unmatched: 0. Germline V gives CDR1 MNHEY, CDR2 SVGAGI. The CDR3 sequence is 14 residues long.

The chain recombines TRBV10-1 with TRBJ2-1; tentative D call: TRBD2 (6 bases). Germline assignment: CDR1 WNHNN and CDR2 SYGVQD (reference sequence). The V end was cut by 5 bases, the J end by 6 bases, with 11 bases between. The CDR3 is 13 residues long. In nucleotides, the CDR3 is TGCGCCAGCAGTCCGGGGGTTTCCAATGAGCAGTTCTTC. Translated: CASSPGVSNEQFF.

The rearrangement uses TRBV9 and TRBJ2-7; D possibly corresponds to TRBD2 (6 bases). The ends were cut back, 0 bases at V and 0 bases at J, with 10 bases in the middle. The CDR3 runs to 15 residues. The germline V gene has CDR1 SGDLS and CDR2 YYNGEE. DNA of the CDR3: TGTGCCAGCAGCGTAGGAGCGGGCAGCTCCTACGAGCAGTACTTC. It encodes CASSVGAGSSYEQYF.

The sample holds one count of this clone. The genes are TRBV10-3 and TRBJ2-3; 11 nucleotides match TRBD2. The V and J ends lost 9 bases and 0 bases, in that order; junction bases with no gene match: 5. The CDR3 has 15 residues. The germline V gene has CDR1 ENHRY and CDR2 SYGVKD. The CDR3: CAMSSGGPSTDTQYF. The CDR3 bases are TGTGCCATGTCTAGCGGGGGGCCGAGCACAGATACGCAGTATTTT.